The clone carrying this T cell receptor (beta chain) came up many times. A library of TCRbeta sequences, prepared with unique molecular identifiers, was generated. Using its own MiXCR run on the PCR reads, TCRdb lists one record per CDR3 protein. The sample holds about 640,000 distinct CDR3 sequences, about 15% seen once. This sample stems from a study of T-cell reconstitution after alpha-beta-depleted transplantation in children. Sequencing was performed on PBMCs from the stem cell graft donor, taken from the stem cell graft. The clonotype was recovered from a human donor who donated a stem cell graft to a child with acute myeloid leukemia.

DNA of the CDR3: TGCAGCGTTGAGCCTCGGCGGACTGCTGAAGCTTTCTTT. It is translated as CSVEPRRTAEAFF. This chain links TRBV29-1 with TRBJ1-1, with D unclear. Per germline, CDR1 SQVTM and CDR2 ANQGSEA. The CDR3 consists of 13 residues. Trimming left V 3 bases short and J 6 bases short, with 14 bases between.